Below, 18 T cell receptor beta chains from the same sample are listed, as sequenced in a study of memory CD8 T cells in hepatitis C reinfection. Indicated time point: late/post reinfection, 12 to 24 weeks after detection. No in vitro expansion preceded TCR sequencing of the sorted cells. TCRdb's copy holds only in-frame clones and misses some; the assay was immunoSEQ multiplex PCR. The top ten clones hold 0.6% to 0.85% of a sample with around 45,000 clones, roughly nine tenths of them seen once. Sequenced input: naive CD8+ T cells sorted from blood. All receptors derive from a man aged 18 to 29 with hepatitis C virus infection.

This clone is a singleton in its sample. This chain connects TRBV27 to TRBJ2-7; 7 nucleotides align to TRBD1. This CDR3 is built from 15 residues. Germline V gene data show CDR1 as MNHEY and CDR2 as SMNVEV (reference sequence). V gave up 0 bases and J gave up 5 bases; unmatched junction bases: 7. The CDR3 DNA reads as TGTGCCAGCAGTTTATCGGGCCACAGGGGAAACGAGCAGTACTTC. Amino acid sequence: CASSLSGHRGNEQYF.

This sequence joins TRBV29-1 and TRBJ1-1; D is possibly TRBD1 (6 bases). The CDR3 consists of 12 residues. CDR1 is SQVTM and CDR2 is ANQGSEA in the germline V gene. V lost 2 bases and J 5 bases, leaving 9 bases between the germline ends. The CDR3 is CSVEQGNTEAFF. The CDR3 DNA reads as TGCAGCGTTGAACAGGGGAATACTGAAGCTTTCTTT.

The rearrangement links TRBV30 to TRBJ2-3, with 11 bases lining up with TRBD1. This CDR3 is built from 15 residues. Germline-derived CDR1 and CDR2 are GTSNPN and SVGIG (reference sequence). V trimming: 3 bases; J trimming: 4 bases; junction bases outside the gene matches: 6. The CDR3 sequence is CAWRGGQGVPDTQYF. CDR3 DNA: TGTGCCTGGAGAGGGGGACAGGGGGTCCCAGATACGCAGTATTTT. Based on the CDR3 plus reference TRBV30 and TRBJ2-3, the full variable domain is SQTIHQWPATLVQPVGSPLSLECTVEGTSNPNLYWYRQAAGRGLQLLFYSVGIGQISSEVPQNLSASRPQDRQFILSSKKLLLSDSGFYLCAWRGGQGVPDTQYFGPGTRLTVL.

This chain uses TRBV27 with TRBJ2-1; 10 nucleotides line up with TRBD2. This CDR3 has 15 residues. Germline V gene data show CDR1 as MNHEY and CDR2 as SMNVEV (reference sequence). V was clipped by 2 bases and J by 5 bases; unmatched bases: 3. The CDR3 DNA reads TGTGCCAGCAGTTTAGGACTAGCGGTCGACAATGAGCAGTTCTTC. It specifies CASSLGLAVDNEQFF.

The V call is TRBV4-1, the J call TRBJ2-2, with 8 positions matching TRBD2. The CDR3 runs to 15 residues. The germline CDR1 and CDR2 sequences are MGHRA and YSYEKL. V lost 6 bases and J lost 7; bases outside the gene matches: 10. The CDR3 sequence is CASRGSGGPGGELFF. For the CDR3, the DNA is TGCGCCAGCAGGGGGTCGGGAGGGCCTGGCGGGGAGCTGTTTTTT.

The chain links TRBV19 to TRBJ1-2; 10 positions match TRBD1. CDR1 and CDR2 from the germline V gene are LNHDA and SQIVND (reference sequence). The CDR3 is 15 amino acids. After removal of 4 bases from V and 8 bases from J, the junction contained 10 bases not matched to a gene. The CDR3 DNA reads TGTGCCAGTAGTAACCTGGGGACAGGGGCCGCAGGCTACACCTTC. Protein product: CASSNLGTGAAGYTF.

The chain employs TRBV4-1 and TRBJ2-7; D is perhaps TRBD1 (6 bases). Germline V gene data show CDR1 as MGHRA and CDR2 as YSYEKL. V lost 0 bases and J 2 bases, leaving 17 bases between the germline ends. The CDR3 runs 17 residues. This chain's CDR3 is CASSQDPSQGITYEQYF. In DNA form, the CDR3 reads TGCGCCAGCAGCCAAGATCCGAGTCAGGGGATCACCTACGAGCAGTACTTC.

The chain links TRBV19 to TRBJ2-3; TRBD2 matches 8 bases. Germline CDR1 reads LNHDA; CDR2 reads SQIVND (reference sequence). V was pared by 1 base and J by 5 bases, with 5 bases of the junction left unmatched. The CDR3 runs 15 residues. The CDR3 loop reads CASSIAGGRIDTQYF. The DNA for the CDR3 is TGTGCCAGTAGTATAGCGGGCGGGAGGATAGATACGCAGTATTTT.

The rearrangement links TRBV5-1 to TRBJ2-1, with 7 bases identical to TRBD1. V was clipped by 4 bases and J by 0 bases; unmatched bases: 7. This CDR3 has 16 amino acids. The V gene's germline CDR1 is SGHRS and CDR2 YFSETQ. DNA of the CDR3: TGCGCCAGCAGCCCCAAGACAGGGCGCTCCTACAATGAGCAGTTCTTC. It encodes CASSPKTGRSYNEQFF.

The chain uses TRBV28 and TRBJ2-5; TRBD2 aligns across 7 bases. The J call is in doubt because the DNA end fits TRBJ2-7 better. The length of the CDR3 is 14 residues. The germline gives CDR1 MDHEN, CDR2 SYDVKM. CDR3 in DNA: TGTGCCAGCAGTTTAGGGATCGGGGGGAACGAGCAGTACTTC. This codes for CASSLGIGGNEQYF.

The rearrangement links TRBV5-6 to TRBJ1-1, with D tentatively TRBD1 (6 bases). Germline lookup yields CDR1 SGHDT and CDR2 YYEEEE. The CDR3 sequence is 14 residues long. Trimming removed 1 base at V and 1 base at J, with 8 bases between. CDR3 nucleotide sequence: TGTGCCAGCAGCTTGCTGGGGGCGAACACTGAAGCTTTCTTT. Amino acids: CASSLLGANTEAFF.

The chain recombines TRBV12-5 with TRBJ1-5; D is unclear. Germline V lookup: CDR1 LGHNT, CDR2 FRNRAP. The CDR3 totals 17 residues. V was shortened by 2 bases and J by 2 bases, with 16 bases between the two germline ends. The chain's CDR3 is CASGLNPTAVGNQPQHF. The CDR3, as DNA: TGTGCTAGTGGTTTGAACCCCACTGCGGTAGGCAATCAGCCCCAGCATTTT.

The chain is built from TRBV9 and TRBJ2-2; TRBD1 matches at 7 bases. Unmatched junction bases numbered 1, after V lost 3 bases and J lost 8 bases. Germline V gene sequence: CDR1 SGDLS, CDR2 YYNGEE. This CDR3 is built from 12 residues. This CDR3 is CASSAGQGELFF. DNA of the CDR3: TGTGCCAGCAGCGCGGGACAGGGGGAGCTGTTTTTT.

This clone was detected only once. The J gene is TRBJ1-2, the V gene TRBV7-2, with TRBD1 as a possible D gene (5 bases). V lost 4 bases to trimming and J lost 3 bases, with 15 bases between them. Per the germline V gene, CDR1 is SGHTA and CDR2 is FQGNSA. The CDR3 consists of 15 residues. The CDR3 here is CASSSDSSWDYGYTF. CDR3 nucleotides: TGTGCCAGCAGCTCCGACAGCTCTTGGGACTATGGCTACACCTTC.

The CDR3 nucleotides read TGCAGCGGGTCCGAGAGCTCCTACAATGAGCAGTTCTTC. Translating gives CSGSESSYNEQFF. The chain employs TRBV29-1 and TRBJ2-1; D unclear. The germline V gene has CDR1 SQVTM and CDR2 ANQGSEA. The CDR3 is made up of 13 amino acids. The V end lost 7 bases, the J end lost 0 bases, and 10 bases lay between the germline ends.

This clone appeared a few times. The V call is TRBV6-1, the J call TRBJ1-5, with D possibly TRBD1 on 6 matching bases. V was pared by 7 bases and J by 0 bases, with 10 bases between. Germline V gives CDR1 MNHNS, CDR2 SASEGT. The CDR3 runs to 14 residues. The CDR3 DNA reads as TGTGCCAGCAAGGGGGTTGTTAGCAATCAGCCCCAGCATTTT. It specifies CASKGVVSNQPQHF.

V is TRBV27 and J is TRBJ2-3; 15 nucleotides agree with TRBD2. J lost 7 bases, V lost 5 bases, and 7 bases had no gene match. This CDR3 contains 16 residues. Per germline, CDR1 MNHEY and CDR2 SMNVEV (reference sequence). CDR3 in DNA: TGTGCCAGCAGTCCACTAGGGACTAGCGGGGGGCATACGCAGTATTTT. Protein product: CASSPLGTSGGHTQYF.

The V gene is TRBV27, the J gene TRBJ1-5; perhaps TRBD1 as D (6 bases). Germline CDR1 is MNHEY and CDR2 is SMNVEV (reference sequence). Trimming took off 2 bases at V and 5 bases at J, with 10 bases between the two ends. This CDR3 has 14 residues. In nucleotides, the CDR3 is TGTGCCAGCAGTTTACAGGGGCCCTATCAGCCCCAGCATTTT. Protein sequence: CASSLQGPYQPQHF.